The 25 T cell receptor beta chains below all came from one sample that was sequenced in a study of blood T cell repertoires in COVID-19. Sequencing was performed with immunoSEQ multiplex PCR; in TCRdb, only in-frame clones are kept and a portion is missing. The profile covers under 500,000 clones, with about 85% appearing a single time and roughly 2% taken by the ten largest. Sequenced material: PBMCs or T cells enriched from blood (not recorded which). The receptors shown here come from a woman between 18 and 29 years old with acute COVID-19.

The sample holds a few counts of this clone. Here the CDR3 DNA reads TGTGCCAGCAGCTCCACTGGGGCCAACGTCCTGACTTTC. It encodes CASSSTGANVLTF. The rearrangement links TRBV5-4 to TRBJ2-6; the D is unclear. CDR3 length: 13 residues. V lost 3 bases to trimming and J lost 2 bases, with 3 bases between them. The germline CDR1 and CDR2 sequences are SGHNT and YYREEE (reference sequence).

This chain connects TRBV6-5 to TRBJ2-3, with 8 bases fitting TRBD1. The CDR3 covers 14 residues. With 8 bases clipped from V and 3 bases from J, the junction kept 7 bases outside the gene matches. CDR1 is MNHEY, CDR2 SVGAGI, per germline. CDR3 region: CASGQTGATDTQYF. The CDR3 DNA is TGTGCCAGCGGACAGACAGGGGCGACAGATACGCAGTATTTT.

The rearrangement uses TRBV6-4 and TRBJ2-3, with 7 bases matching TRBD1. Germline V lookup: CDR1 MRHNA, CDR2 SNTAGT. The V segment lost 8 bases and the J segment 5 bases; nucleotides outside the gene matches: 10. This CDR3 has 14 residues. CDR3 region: CASEYRGFKDTQYF. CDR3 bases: TGTGCCAGCGAATACAGGGGTTTTAAAGATACGCAGTATTTT.

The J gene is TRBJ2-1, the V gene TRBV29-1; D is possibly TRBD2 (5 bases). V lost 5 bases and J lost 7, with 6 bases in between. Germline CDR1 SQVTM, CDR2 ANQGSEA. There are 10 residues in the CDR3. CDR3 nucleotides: TGCAGCGTTTGGGAGAATGAGCAGTTCTTC. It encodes CSVWENEQFF.

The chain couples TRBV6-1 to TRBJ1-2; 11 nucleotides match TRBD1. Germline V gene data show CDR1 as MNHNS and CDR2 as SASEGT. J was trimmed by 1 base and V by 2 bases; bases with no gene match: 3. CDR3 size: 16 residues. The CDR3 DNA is TGTGCCAGCAGTGAATGGACAGGGGGCTTTAACTATGGCTACACCTTC. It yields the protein CASSEWTGGFNYGYTF.

CDR3 DNA sequence: TGTGCCAGCAGCTTAGCCGGCGGAAACAATCAGCCCCAGCATTTT. This gives the protein CASSLAGGNNQPQHF. The chain recombines TRBV7-8 with TRBJ1-5; the D is unclear. Germline CDR1 is SGHVS and CDR2 is FQNEAQ. Deletions cut 0 bases from V and 3 bases from J, with 9 bases between. The CDR3 length is 15 residues.

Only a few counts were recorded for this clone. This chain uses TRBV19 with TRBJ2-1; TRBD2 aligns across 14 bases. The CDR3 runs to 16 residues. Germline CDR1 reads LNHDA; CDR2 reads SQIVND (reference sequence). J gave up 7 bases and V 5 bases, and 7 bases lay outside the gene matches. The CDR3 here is CASSVGTSGRGNEQFF. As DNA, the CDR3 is TGTGCCAGTAGTGTCGGGACTAGCGGGAGAGGGAATGAGCAGTTCTTC.

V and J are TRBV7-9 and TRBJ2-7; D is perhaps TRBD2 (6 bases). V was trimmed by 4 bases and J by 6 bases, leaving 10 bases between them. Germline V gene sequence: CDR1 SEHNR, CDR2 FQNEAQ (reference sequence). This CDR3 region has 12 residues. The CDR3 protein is CASSSGLPEQYF. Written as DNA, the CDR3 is TGTGCCAGCAGCTCGGGACTCCCCGAGCAGTACTTC.

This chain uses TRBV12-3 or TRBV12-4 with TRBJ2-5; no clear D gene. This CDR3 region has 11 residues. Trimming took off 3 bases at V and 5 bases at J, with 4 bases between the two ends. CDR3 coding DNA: TGTGCCAGCAGTTTTCAGGAGACCCAGTACTTC. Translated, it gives CASSFQETQYF.

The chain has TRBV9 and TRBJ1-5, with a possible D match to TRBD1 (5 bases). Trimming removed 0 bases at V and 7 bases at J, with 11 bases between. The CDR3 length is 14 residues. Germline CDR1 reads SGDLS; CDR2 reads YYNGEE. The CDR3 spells CASSVEDNGQPQHF. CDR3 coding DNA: TGTGCCAGCAGCGTAGAGGACAACGGGCAGCCCCAGCATTTT.

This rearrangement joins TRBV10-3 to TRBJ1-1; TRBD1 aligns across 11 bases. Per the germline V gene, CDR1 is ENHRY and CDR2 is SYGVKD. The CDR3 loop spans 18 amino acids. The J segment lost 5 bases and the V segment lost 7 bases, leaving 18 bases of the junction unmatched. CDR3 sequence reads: CAIMREDRGLKVGTEAFF. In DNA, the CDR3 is TGTGCCATCATGAGGGAGGACAGGGGGCTTAAAGTGGGTACTGAAGCTTTCTTT.

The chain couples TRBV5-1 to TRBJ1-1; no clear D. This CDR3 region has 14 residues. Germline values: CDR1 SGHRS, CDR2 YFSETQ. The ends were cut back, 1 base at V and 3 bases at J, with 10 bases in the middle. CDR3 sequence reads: CASSLPGSDTEAFF. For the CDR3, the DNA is TGCGCCAGCAGCTTGCCGGGTTCTGACACTGAAGCTTTCTTT.

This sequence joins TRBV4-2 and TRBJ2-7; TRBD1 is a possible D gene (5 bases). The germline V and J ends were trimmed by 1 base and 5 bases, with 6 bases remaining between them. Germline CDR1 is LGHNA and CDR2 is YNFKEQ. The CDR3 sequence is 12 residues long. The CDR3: CASSQVGDEQYF. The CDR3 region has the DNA TGTGCCAGCAGCCAAGTAGGGGACGAGCAGTACTTC.

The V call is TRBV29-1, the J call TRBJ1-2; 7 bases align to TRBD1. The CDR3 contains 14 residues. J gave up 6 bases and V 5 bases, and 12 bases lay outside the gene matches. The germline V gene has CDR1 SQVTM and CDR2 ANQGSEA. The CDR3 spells CSVPDRAIVNGYTF. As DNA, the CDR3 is TGCAGCGTTCCTGACAGGGCGATTGTGAATGGCTACACCTTC.

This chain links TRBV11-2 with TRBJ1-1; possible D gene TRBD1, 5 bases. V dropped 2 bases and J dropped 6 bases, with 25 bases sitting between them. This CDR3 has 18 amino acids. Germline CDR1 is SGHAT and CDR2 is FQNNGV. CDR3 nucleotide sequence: TGTGCCAGCAGCTTATCTTCGGTCTTGGACACCCGAACGGCTGAAGCTTTCTTT. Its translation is CASSLSSVLDTRTAEAFF. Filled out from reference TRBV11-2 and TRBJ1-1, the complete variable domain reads EAGVAQSPRYKIIEKRQSVAFWCNPISGHATLYWYQQILGQGPKLLIQFQNNGVVDDSQLPKDRFSAERLKGVDSTLKIQPAKLEDSAVYLCASSLSSVLDTRTAEAFFGQGTRLTVV.

CDR3 DNA sequence: TGCGCCAGCAGCCTTGACACTCCCTCTGGAAACACCATATATTTT. The encoded protein is CASSLDTPSGNTIYF. V gene TRBV4-1 combines with J gene TRBJ1-3; D is undetermined. Germline CDR1 MGHRA, CDR2 YSYEKL. Between the trimmed V and J ends, which lost 4 bases and 0 bases, there was a span of 10 bases. CDR3 length: 15 residues.

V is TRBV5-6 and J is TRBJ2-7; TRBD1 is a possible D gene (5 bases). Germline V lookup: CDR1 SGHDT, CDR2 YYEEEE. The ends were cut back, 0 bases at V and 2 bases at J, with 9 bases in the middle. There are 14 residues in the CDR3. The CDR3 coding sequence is TGTGCCAGCAGCTTGGCCAGGGTCCCCTACGAGCAGTACTTC. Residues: CASSLARVPYEQYF.

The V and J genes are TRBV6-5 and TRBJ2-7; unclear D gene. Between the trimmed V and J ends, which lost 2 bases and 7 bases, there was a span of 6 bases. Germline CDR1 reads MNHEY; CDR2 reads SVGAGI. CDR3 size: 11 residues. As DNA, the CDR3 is TGTGCCAGCAGTTACGGCTGGGAGCAGTACTTC. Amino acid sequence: CASSYGWEQYF.

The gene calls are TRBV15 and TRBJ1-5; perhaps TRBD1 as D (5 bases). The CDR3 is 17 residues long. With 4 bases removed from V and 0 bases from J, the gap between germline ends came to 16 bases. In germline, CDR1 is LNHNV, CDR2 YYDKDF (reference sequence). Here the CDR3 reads CATSTRGGSYSNQPQHF. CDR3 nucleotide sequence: TGTGCCACCAGCACCCGGGGGGGGAGTTATAGCAATCAGCCCCAGCATTTT.

The CDR3 coding sequence is TGTGCCAGCAGTTATGGTACGAGGGAGACCCAGTACTTC. Its translation: CASSYGTRETQYF. The chain recombines TRBV6-6 with TRBJ2-5; D is undetermined. Trimming took 3 bases from V and 5 from J, leaving 10 bases between them. Looked up from germline, CDR1 is MNHNY and CDR2 is SVGAGI (reference sequence). The CDR3 runs to 13 residues.

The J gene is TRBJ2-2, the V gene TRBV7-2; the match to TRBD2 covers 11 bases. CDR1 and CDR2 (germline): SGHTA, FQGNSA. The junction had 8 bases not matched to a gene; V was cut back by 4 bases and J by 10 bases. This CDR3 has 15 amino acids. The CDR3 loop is CASSSLAGVPVELFF. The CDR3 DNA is TGTGCCAGCAGCTCACTAGCGGGAGTACCTGTGGAGCTGTTTTTT.

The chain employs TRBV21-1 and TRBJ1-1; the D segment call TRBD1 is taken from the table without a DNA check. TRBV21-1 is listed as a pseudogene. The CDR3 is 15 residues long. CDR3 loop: CASSKGGTGGTEAFF. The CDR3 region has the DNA TGTGCCAGCAGCAAAGGGGGGACAGGGGGCACTGAAGCTTTCTTT.

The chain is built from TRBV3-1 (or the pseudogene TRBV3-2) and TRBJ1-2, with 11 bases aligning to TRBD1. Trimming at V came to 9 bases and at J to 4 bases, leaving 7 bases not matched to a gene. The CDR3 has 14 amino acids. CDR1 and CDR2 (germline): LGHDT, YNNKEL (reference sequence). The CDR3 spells CARDRGRSGYGYTF. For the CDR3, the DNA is TGTGCCAGGGACAGGGGGCGGTCGGGCTATGGCTACACCTTC.

CDR3: CASRARGASPGELFF. The DNA for the CDR3 is TGTGCCAGCAGGGCCAGGGGAGCGTCCCCCGGGGAGCTGTTTTTT. The J gene is TRBJ2-2, the V gene TRBV6-5, with D perhaps matching TRBD1 (6 bases). Looked up from germline, CDR1 is MNHEY and CDR2 is SVGAGI. The germline V and J ends were trimmed by 6 bases and 6 bases, with 17 bases remaining between them. The CDR3 spans 15 residues.

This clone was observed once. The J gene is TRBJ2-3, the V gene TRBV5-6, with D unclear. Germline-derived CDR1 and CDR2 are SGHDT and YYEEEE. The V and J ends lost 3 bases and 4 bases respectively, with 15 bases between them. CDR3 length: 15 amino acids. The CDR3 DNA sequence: TGTGCCAGCAGCTCCCGACCCAGAGGTCCAGATACGCAGTATTTT. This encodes CASSSRPRGPDTQYF.